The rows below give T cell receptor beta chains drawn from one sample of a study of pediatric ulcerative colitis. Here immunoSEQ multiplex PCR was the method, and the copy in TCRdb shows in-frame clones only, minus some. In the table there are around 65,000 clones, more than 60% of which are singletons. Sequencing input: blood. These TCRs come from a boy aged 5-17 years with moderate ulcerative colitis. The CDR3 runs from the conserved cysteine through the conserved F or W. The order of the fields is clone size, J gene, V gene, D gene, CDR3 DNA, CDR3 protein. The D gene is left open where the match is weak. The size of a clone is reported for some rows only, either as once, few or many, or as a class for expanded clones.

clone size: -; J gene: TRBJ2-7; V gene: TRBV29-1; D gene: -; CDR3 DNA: TGCAGCGCGAGGGACACACCCCCCCACGAGCAGTACTTC; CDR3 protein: CSARDTPPHEQYF
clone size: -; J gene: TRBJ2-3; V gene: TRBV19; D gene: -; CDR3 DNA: TGTGCCACCTCGTGGGGATTGGCGGTGAGCACAGATACGCAGTATTTT; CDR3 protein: CATSWGLAVSTDTQYF
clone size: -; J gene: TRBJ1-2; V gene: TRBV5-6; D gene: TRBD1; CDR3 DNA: TGTGCCAGCAGCATGGGACAGGGGTTAGGCTACACCTTC; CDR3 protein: CASSMGQGLGYTF
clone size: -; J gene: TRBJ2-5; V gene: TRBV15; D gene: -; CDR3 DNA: TGTGCCACCAGCCAGCTCAGGGCAAACCAAGAGACCCAGTACTTC; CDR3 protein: CATSQLRANQETQYF
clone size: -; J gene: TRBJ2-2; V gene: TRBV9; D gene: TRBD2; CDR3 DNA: TGTGCCAGCAGCGGACTAGCGGGAGGGCTCACCGGGGAGCTGTTTTTT; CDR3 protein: CASSGLAGGLTGELFF
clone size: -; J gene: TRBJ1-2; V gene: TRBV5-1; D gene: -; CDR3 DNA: TGCGCCAGCAGCTTGGTCCGGCAGGACTATGGCTACACCTTC; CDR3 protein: CASSLVRQDYGYTF
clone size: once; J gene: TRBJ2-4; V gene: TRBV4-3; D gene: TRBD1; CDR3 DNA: TGCGCCAGCAGCCAAGACAGGGGGCCCTACATTCAGTACTTC; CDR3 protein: CASSQDRGPYIQYF
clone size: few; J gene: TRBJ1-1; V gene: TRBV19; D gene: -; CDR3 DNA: TGTGCCAGTAGTATAGATCAGAACACTGAAGCTTTCTTT; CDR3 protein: CASSIDQNTEAFF
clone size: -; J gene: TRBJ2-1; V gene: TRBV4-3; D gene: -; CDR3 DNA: TGCGCCAGCAGCCTAGGCGGAACCTACAATGAGCAGTTCTTC; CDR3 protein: CASSLGGTYNEQFF
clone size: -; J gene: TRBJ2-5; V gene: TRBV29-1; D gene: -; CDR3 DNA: TGCAGCGTTGAAGATCATAAGGGGATCAAAACCCAGTACTTC; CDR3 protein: CSVEDHKGIKTQYF
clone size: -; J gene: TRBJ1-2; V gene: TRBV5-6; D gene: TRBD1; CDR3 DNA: TGTGCCAGCAGCGCGGGACAGGCCCGATTCTATGGCTACACCTTC; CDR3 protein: CASSAGQARFYGYTF
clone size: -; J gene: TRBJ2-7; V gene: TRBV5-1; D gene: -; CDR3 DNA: TGCGCCAGCAGCTTGGACAGGTTCTCCTACGAGCAGTACTTC; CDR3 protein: CASSLDRFSYEQYF
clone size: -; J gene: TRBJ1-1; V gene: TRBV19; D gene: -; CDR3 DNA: TGTGCCAGTAGTACTGATGGACGGTTCACTGAAGCTTTCTTT; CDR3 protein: CASSTDGRFTEAFF
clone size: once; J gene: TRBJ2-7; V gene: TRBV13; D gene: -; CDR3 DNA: TGTGCCAGCAGCTTGTCTTCGGGCACTTCCTACGAGCAGTACTTC; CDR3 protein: CASSLSSGTSYEQYF
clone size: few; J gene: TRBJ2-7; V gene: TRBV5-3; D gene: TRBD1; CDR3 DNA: TGTGCCAGAAGCTTGAGAGACAGGGGGCCCGAGCAGTACTTC; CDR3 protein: CARSLRDRGPEQYF
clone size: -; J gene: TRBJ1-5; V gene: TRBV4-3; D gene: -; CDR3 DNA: TGCGCCAGCAGCCAAGACCCGTCCGGGGTATGGCAGTCCAATCAGCCCCAGCATTTT; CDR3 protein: CASSQDPSGVWQSNQPQHF
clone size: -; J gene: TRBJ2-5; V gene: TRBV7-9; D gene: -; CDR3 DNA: TGTGCCAGCAGCTTAGAGGGTAGTAAAGAGACCCAGTACTTC; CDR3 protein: CASSLEGSKETQYF